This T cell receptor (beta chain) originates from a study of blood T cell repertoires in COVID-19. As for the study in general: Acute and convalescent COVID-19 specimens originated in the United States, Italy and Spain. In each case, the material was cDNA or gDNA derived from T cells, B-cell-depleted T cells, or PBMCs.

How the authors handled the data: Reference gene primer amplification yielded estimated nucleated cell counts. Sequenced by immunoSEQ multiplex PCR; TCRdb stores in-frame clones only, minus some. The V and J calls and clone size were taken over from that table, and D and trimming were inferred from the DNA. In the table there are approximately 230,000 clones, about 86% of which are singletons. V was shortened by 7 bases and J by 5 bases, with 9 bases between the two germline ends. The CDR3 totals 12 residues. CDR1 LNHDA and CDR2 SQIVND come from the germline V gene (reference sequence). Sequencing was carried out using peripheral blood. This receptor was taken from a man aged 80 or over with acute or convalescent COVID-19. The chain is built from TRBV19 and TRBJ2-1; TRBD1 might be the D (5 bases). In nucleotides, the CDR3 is TGTGCCAGTAAATGGGGCAACAATGAGCAGTTCTTC. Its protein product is CASKWGNNEQFF.